The clone carrying this T cell receptor beta chain was counted many times. The data were taken from a study of T cell repertoires in cytomegalovirus infection. TCRdb reprocessed the reads with MiXCR, giving one entry per CDR3 protein. The sample yields hundreds of thousands of distinct CDR3 sequences, about 11% seen once. CDR3 length equals 12 residues. V lost 7 bases to trimming and J lost 4 bases, with 10 bases between them. Per the germline V gene, CDR1 is MNHEY and CDR2 is SVGEGT. The chain couples TRBV6-2 or TRBV6-3 to TRBJ1-2; tentative D call: TRBD1 (6 bases). The sequenced sample consisted of PBMCs. The TCR sequence derives from a human donor in good health (CMV status not recorded). Some clones in this sample may be carry-over from other donors' samples. CDR3 coding DNA: TGTGCCAGCACTAAGGACAGCTATGGCTACACCTTC. It is translated as CASTKDSYGYTF.